These 28 T cell receptor beta chains originate from one sample sequenced in a study of blood T cell repertoires in COVID-19. Only in-frame clones appear in the TCRdb table, and some are missing; sequencing was by immunoSEQ multiplex PCR. The sample carries 200,000 to 300,000 clones, 88% recorded once. The sample comprised peripheral blood. These receptors were collected from a man aged 60 to 75 who had recovered from COVID-19.

This chain uses TRBV14 with TRBJ2-1; TRBD2 agrees at 9 bases. V shed 6 bases and J 5 bases; nucleotides not matched to a gene: 5. The CDR3 sequence is 14 residues long. In germline, CDR1 is SGHDN, CDR2 FVKESK. Here the CDR3 reads CASSPGLAHNEQFF. The CDR3 DNA is TGTGCCAGCAGTCCGGGACTAGCACACAATGAGCAGTTCTTC. Together with reference TRBV14 and TRBJ2-1, the CDR3 gives the full variable domain: EAGVTQFPSHSVIEKGQTVTLRCDPISGHDNLYWYRRVMGKEIKFLLHFVKESKQDESGMPNNRFLAERTGGTYSTLKVQPAELEDSGVYFCASSPGLAHNEQFFGPGTRLTVL.

The chain recombines TRBV9 with TRBJ1-6; TRBD1 matches 7 bases. Trimming cost V 3 bases and J 4 bases; bases outside gene matches: 4. Germline CDR1 SGDLS, CDR2 YYNGEE. This CDR3 has 15 residues. This chain's CDR3 is CASSAHRGYNSPLHF. DNA for the CDR3: TGTGCCAGCAGCGCACACAGGGGATATAATTCACCCCTCCACTTT. Based on the CDR3 plus reference TRBV9 and TRBJ1-6, the full variable domain is DSGVTQTPKHLITATGQRVTLRCSPRSGDLSVYWYQQSLDQGLQFLIQYYNGEERAKGNILERFSAQQFPDLHSELNLSSLELGDSALYFCASSAHRGYNSPLHFGNGTRLTVT.

CDR3 bases: TGTGCCAGCAGCTTGCGGGGGGCAAACTACAATGAGCAGTTCTTC. Translated: CASSLRGANYNEQFF. The rearrangement links TRBV7-3 to TRBJ2-1; 8 positions agree with TRBD2. The CDR3 runs to 15 residues. V lost 3 bases and J lost 3; bases outside the gene matches: 4. CDR1 and CDR2 from the germline V gene are SGHTA and FQGTGA.

The chain is built from TRBV19 and TRBJ1-5; D uncertain. The CDR3 sequence is 19 residues long. Trimming cost V 2 bases and J 2 bases, with 22 bases left between them. In germline, CDR1 is LNHDA, CDR2 SQIVND (reference sequence). CDR3 DNA: TGTGCCAGTAGTATACCTGTCGCTGGCCTCCCGGAGGGCAATCAGCCCCAGCATTTT. This gives the protein CASSIPVAGLPEGNQPQHF.

This sequence joins TRBV11-3 and TRBJ2-1; no firm D call. The germline V gene has CDR1 SGHNT and CDR2 YENEEA. Trimming removed 4 bases from V and 2 bases from J, with 9 bases in between. The CDR3 consists of 14 residues. The CDR3 here is CASSYRQAYNEQFF. The CDR3 DNA reads TGTGCCAGCAGCTACAGACAAGCCTACAATGAGCAGTTCTTC. Full variable domain (remainder filled in from reference TRBV11-3 and TRBJ2-1): EAGVVQSPRYKIIEKKQPVAFWCNPISGHNTLYWYLQNLGQGPELLIRYENEEAVDDSQLPKDRFSAERLKGVDSTLKIQPAELGDSAVYLCASSYRQAYNEQFFGPGTRLTVL.

This chain links TRBV15 with TRBJ2-2, with D possibly TRBD1 on 5 matching bases. The V gene's germline CDR1 is LNHNV and CDR2 YYDKDF (reference sequence). This CDR3 is built from 16 residues. Between the trimmed V and J ends, which lost 0 bases and 0 bases, there was a span of 8 bases. The CDR3 DNA follows: TGTGCCACCAGCAGAGACAGGGCCGCGAACACCGGGGAGCTGTTTTTT. Protein: CATSRDRAANTGELFF.

The V and J genes are TRBV7-9 and TRBJ2-4; 9 bases agree with TRBD1. The CDR3 runs 14 residues. The J segment lost 9 bases and the V segment lost 5 bases, leaving 8 bases of the junction unmatched. Germline-derived CDR1 and CDR2 are SEHNR and FQNEAQ (reference sequence). The CDR3 spells CASSAGQGITIQYF. CDR3 bases: TGTGCCAGCAGCGCGGGACAGGGTATCACCATTCAGTACTTC.

The chain has TRBV24-1 and TRBJ2-3; maybe TRBD1 (6 bases). The germline V gene encodes CDR1 KGHDR and CDR2 SFDVKD. The CDR3 is 14 residues long. V was trimmed by 5 bases and J by 0 bases, leaving 8 bases between them. The CDR3 reads CATSVGQSTDTQYF. DNA of the CDR3: TGTGCCACCAGTGTAGGACAGAGCACAGATACGCAGTATTTT.

V and J are TRBV24-1 and TRBJ2-2; the match to TRBD1 covers 10 bases. The V gene's germline CDR1 is KGHDR and CDR2 SFDVKD. Unmatched junction bases numbered 6, after V lost 4 bases and J lost 2 bases. This CDR3 comprises 17 residues. The CDR3 reads CATSDQGTGENTGELFF. The CDR3, as DNA: TGTGCCACCAGTGACCAGGGGACAGGGGAAAACACCGGGGAGCTGTTTTTT.

This chain connects TRBV29-1 to TRBJ2-7; D is ambiguous. The CDR3 totals 11 residues. Trimming pared 5 bases from V and 1 base from J, leaving 6 bases between. CDR1 is SQVTM, CDR2 ANQGSEA, per germline. The CDR3 region is CSVWLSYEQYF. In DNA form, the CDR3 reads TGCAGCGTTTGGCTGTCCTACGAGCAGTACTTC.

The J gene is TRBJ2-7, the V gene TRBV5-6, with 10 bases aligning to TRBD1. Germline V gene data show CDR1 as SGHDT and CDR2 as YYEEEE. Germline trimming cut 2 bases from V and 1 base from J; bases unmatched to any gene: 6. The CDR3 consists of 16 residues. The CDR3 bases are TGTGCCAGCAGCTTATCTGGACAGGGGGGATCCTACGAGCAGTACTTC. Translated: CASSLSGQGGSYEQYF.

The CDR3 bases are TGCGCCAGCAGCCTGGGACTAGCGATACTGAACACCGGGGAGCTGTTTTTT. Residues: CASSLGLAILNTGELFF. The chain carries TRBV5-1 and TRBJ2-2; 10 bases agree with TRBD2. Per germline, CDR1 SGHRS and CDR2 YFSETQ. The trim removed 4 bases at V and 1 base at J, leaving 7 bases unmatched. This CDR3 is built from 17 residues.

The CDR3 protein is CSVRTSGSYEQYF. DNA for the CDR3: TGCAGCGTTCGGACTAGCGGTTCCTACGAGCAGTACTTC. The chain is built from TRBV29-1 and TRBJ2-7; 10 positions match TRBD2. The CDR3 has 13 amino acids. CDR1 SQVTM and CDR2 ANQGSEA come from the germline V gene. V gave up 5 bases and J gave up 1 base; unmatched junction bases: 2.

There are a few counts of this clone. The identical CDR3 is also encoded by other nucleotide sequences in the sample. The genes are TRBV13 and TRBJ2-7; 11 positions agree with TRBD1. Germline V gene lookup returns CDR1 PRHDT and CDR2 FYEKMQ (reference sequence). CDR3 length: 13 amino acids. V lost 6 bases, J lost 2 bases, and 0 bases stayed unmatched. The CDR3 bases are TGTGCCAGCAGGGGACAGGGGGCCTACGAGCAGTACTTC. Translating gives CASRGQGAYEQYF.

The chain is built from TRBV4-2 and TRBJ2-7; TRBD2 matches 7 bases. V lost 5 bases and J lost 3; bases outside the gene matches: 4. Germline V gene data show CDR1 as LGHNA and CDR2 as YNFKEQ. The CDR3 is 13 amino acids. DNA of the CDR3: TGTGCCAGCAGCACCTGGGAGGGCTACGAGCAGTACTTC. Protein sequence: CASSTWEGYEQYF.

V usage is TRBV7-6 and J usage is TRBJ2-3; TRBD1 matches at 10 bases. CDR1 is SGHVS, CDR2 FNYEAQ, per germline. V gave up 2 bases and J gave up 5 bases; unmatched junction bases: 13. The CDR3 has 18 amino acids. CDR3 DNA: TGTGCCAGCAGCTTAAATAAGGGTGAGGGACAGGGGAGAGATACGCAGTATTTT. This sequence encodes CASSLNKGEGQGRDTQYF.

The V gene is TRBV2, the J gene TRBJ2-2; D is unresolved. Per germline, CDR1 SNHLY and CDR2 FYNNEI. CDR3 length equals 13 residues. V was trimmed by 3 bases and J by 6 bases, leaving 8 bases between them. CDR3 in DNA: TGTGCCAGCAGTGATTTAAGCCCCGGGGAGCTGTTTTTT. It specifies CASSDLSPGELFF.

V usage is TRBV19 and J usage is TRBJ1-1, with unresolved D. In germline, CDR1 is LNHDA, CDR2 SQIVND (reference sequence). Trimming removed 8 bases from V and 0 bases from J, with 10 bases in between. The length of the CDR3 is 13 residues. In DNA, the CDR3 is TGTGCCAGTCACTCAACAGTGAACACTGAAGCTTTCTTT. Translating it yields CASHSTVNTEAFF.

This chain joins TRBV29-1 and TRBJ2-5; 8 positions match TRBD1. The V gene's germline CDR1 is SQVTM and CDR2 ANQGSEA. After removal of 2 bases from V and 2 bases from J, the junction contained 4 bases not matched to a gene. The CDR3 spans 14 residues. The DNA of the CDR3 is TGCAGCGTTGAACAGGGGGCTTGGCAAGAGACCCAGTACTTC. This sequence encodes CSVEQGAWQETQYF.

This chain links TRBV10-1 with TRBJ1-4; D remains unclear. The CDR3 has 14 residues. CDR1 is WNHNN, CDR2 SYGVQD, per germline (reference sequence). The ends were cut back, 2 bases at V and 8 bases at J, with 12 bases in the middle. CDR3 DNA sequence: TGCGCCAGCAGTGAGGTCCGGGTTTGGGAAAAACTGTTTTTT. Protein product: CASSEVRVWEKLFF.

This sequence joins TRBV29-1 and TRBJ2-7; perhaps TRBD1 as D (6 bases). Germline values: CDR1 SQVTM, CDR2 ANQGSEA. Trimming took 4 bases from V and 2 from J, leaving 9 bases between them. This CDR3 contains 12 residues. CDR3 coding DNA: TGCAGCGTTGTTAAGGGGGCCTACGAGCAGTACTTC. Protein sequence: CSVVKGAYEQYF.

The chain is built from TRBV4-2 and TRBJ2-7; 9 nucleotides line up with TRBD2. V trimming: 1 base; J trimming: 0 bases; junction bases outside the gene matches: 1. Germline CDR1 reads LGHNA; CDR2 reads YNFKEQ. This CDR3 contains 15 residues. This CDR3 is CASSQGLADSYEQYF. The CDR3 DNA is TGTGCCAGCAGCCAAGGACTAGCGGACTCCTACGAGCAGTACTTC.

The gene calls are TRBV6-5 and TRBJ2-7; 9 bases match TRBD1. The V segment lost 4 bases and the J segment 2 bases; nucleotides outside the gene matches: 9. CDR3 size: 16 residues. Germline CDR1 is MNHEY and CDR2 is SVGAGI. The CDR3 protein is CASSFRRDRDPYEQYF. CDR3 DNA: TGTGCCAGCAGTTTTAGACGGGACAGGGACCCCTACGAGCAGTACTTC.

Here the CDR3 DNA reads TGTGCCAGCAGCCAAGATCAAACCACCTTACAGGTTAACTATGGCTACACCTTC. Its translation is CASSQDQTTLQVNYGYTF. The chain has TRBV4-2 and TRBJ1-2, with D possibly being TRBD1 (5 bases). Germline V gene data show CDR1 as LGHNA and CDR2 as YNFKEQ. V lost 0 bases, J lost 1 base, and 18 bases lay in between. This CDR3 has 18 residues.

The V call is TRBV4-1, the J call TRBJ1-2; D is unresolved. V dropped 0 bases and J dropped 2 bases, with 10 bases sitting between them. Germline loops: CDR1 MGHRA, CDR2 YSYEKL. This CDR3 spans 15 amino acids. This CDR3 reads CASSQESRLNYGYTF. The CDR3 coding sequence is TGCGCCAGCAGCCAAGAATCCAGGCTAAACTATGGCTACACCTTC.

The chain employs TRBV9 and TRBJ1-2; maybe TRBD1 (5 bases). Germline assignment: CDR1 SGDLS and CDR2 YYNGEE. V lost 3 bases and J lost 4, with 16 bases in between. The CDR3 has 15 residues. In DNA, the CDR3 is TGTGCCAGCAGCGCCGGACATTCCCCCCTCTATGGCTACACCTTC. This gives the protein CASSAGHSPLYGYTF.

This clone has only one observation. The rearrangement joins TRBV19 to TRBJ2-3, with D tentatively TRBD1 (6 bases). CDR1 LNHDA and CDR2 SQIVND come from the germline V gene (reference sequence). V shed 0 bases and J shed 6 bases, with 13 bases lying between them. The CDR3 contains 15 residues. CDR3 nucleotide sequence: TGTGCCAGTAGTATAGAAACAGGGTTATTGGATACGCAGTATTTT. Its translation is CASSIETGLLDTQYF. Supplemented by reference TRBV19 and TRBJ2-3, the full variable domain reads DGGITQSPKYLFRKEGQNVTLSCEQNLNHDAMYWYRQDPGQGLRLIYYSQIVNDFQKGDIAEGYSVSREKKESFPLTVTSAQKNPTAFYLCASSIETGLLDTQYFGPGTRLTVL.

The count of this clone is one. The genes are TRBV3-1 (or the pseudogene TRBV3-2) and TRBJ1-2; D possibly corresponds to TRBD1 (6 bases). V was clipped by 4 bases and J by 4 bases, with 13 bases between them. From germline, CDR1 is LGHDT and CDR2 YNNKEL (reference sequence). The CDR3 length is 14 residues. Here the CDR3 reads CASSRGDRTYGYTF. The CDR3 DNA reads TGTGCCAGCAGCCGAGGAGACAGGACCTATGGCTACACCTTC.